This record concerns one TCR beta chain sequence. The data are from a study of blood T cell repertoires in COVID-19. Study context: COVID-19 samples, acute and convalescent, were from the United States, Italy and Spain.

Self-reported history from a screening survey and questionnaire set each donor's cohort. Two negative PCRs, clearance, or symptom resolution characterized the recovered Cohort 3 donors. The assay was immunoSEQ multiplex PCR, and TCRdb's table has in-frame clones only and misses some. Seen here are some 530,000 clones, around nine tenths observed once, and the top ten hold roughly 8%. Germline V gives CDR1 SQVTM, CDR2 ANQGSEA. CDR3 size: 14 residues. Losses at the gene ends were 4 bases for V and 5 bases for J; bases not matched to a gene: 10. The chain couples TRBV29-1 to TRBJ2-7; 8 bases match TRBD1. Source material: PBMCs or T cells enriched from blood (not recorded which). The TCR sequence derives from a woman aged 60-75 years who had recovered from COVID-19. The CDR3 sequence is CSVGWDRSLDEQYF. Written as DNA, the CDR3 is TGCAGCGTTGGGTGGGACAGGTCCTTAGACGAGCAGTACTTC.